This TCR beta chain was captured in a study of T cells in Graves' hyperthyroidism and ophthalmopathy. Whole-study results and caveats: A 13 V-J model separated ophthalmopathy from stable hyperthyroidism.

A patient was excluded if there was uncontrolled infection, other autoimmune disease, pregnancy or lactation. TCR beta CDR3 regions were amplified from RNA transcripts. The HTBI primer set served for first-round RT-PCR of the TCR CDR3. TCRdb ran MiXCR on the multiplex PCR reads and lists one entry per CDR3 protein. This sample has about 540,000 distinct CDR3 sequences; under 60% occur once, and the top ten carry roughly 8.2%. CDR1 MGHDK and CDR2 SYGVNS come from the germline V gene. The ends were cut back, 3 bases at V and 7 bases at J, with 15 bases in the middle. CDR3 size: 14 residues. In this sample, this clonotype turned up many times. Antigen unknown.

Specimen: peripheral blood or thyroid tissue (not recorded which). The sequence came from a woman in her late teens or twenties with Graves' hyperthyroidism. The chain combines TRBV25-1 with TRBJ1-2, with D tentatively TRBD1 (6 bases). CDR3 DNA: TGTGCCAGCAGTGATCAGGGGTGGGACGGTGGCTACACCTTC. This encodes CASSDQGWDGGYTF.